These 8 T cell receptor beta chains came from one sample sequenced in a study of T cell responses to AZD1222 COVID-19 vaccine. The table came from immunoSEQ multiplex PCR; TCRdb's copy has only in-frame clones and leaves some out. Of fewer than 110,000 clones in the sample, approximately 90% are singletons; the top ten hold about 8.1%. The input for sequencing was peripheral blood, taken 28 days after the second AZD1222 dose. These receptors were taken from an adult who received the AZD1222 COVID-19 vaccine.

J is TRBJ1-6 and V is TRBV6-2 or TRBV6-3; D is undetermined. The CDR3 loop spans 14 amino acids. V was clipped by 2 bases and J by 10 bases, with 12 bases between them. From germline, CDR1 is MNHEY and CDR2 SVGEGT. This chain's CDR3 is CASSYPGTSSPLHF. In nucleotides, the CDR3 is TGTGCCAGCAGTTACCCCGGTACGAGCTCACCCCTCCACTTT.

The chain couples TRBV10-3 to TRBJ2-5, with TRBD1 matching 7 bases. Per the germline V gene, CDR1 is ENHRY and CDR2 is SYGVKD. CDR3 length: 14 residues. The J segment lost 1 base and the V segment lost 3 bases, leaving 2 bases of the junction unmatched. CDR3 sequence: CAISDRDSQETQYF. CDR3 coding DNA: TGTGCCATCAGTGATCGGGACAGCCAAGAGACCCAGTACTTC.

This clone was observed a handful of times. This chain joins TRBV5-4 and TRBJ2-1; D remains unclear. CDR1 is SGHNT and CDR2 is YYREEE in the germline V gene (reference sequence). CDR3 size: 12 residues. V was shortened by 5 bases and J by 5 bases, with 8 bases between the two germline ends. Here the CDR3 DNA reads TGTGCCAGCAGAAAATCGGACAATGAGCAGTTCTTC. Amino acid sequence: CASRKSDNEQFF.

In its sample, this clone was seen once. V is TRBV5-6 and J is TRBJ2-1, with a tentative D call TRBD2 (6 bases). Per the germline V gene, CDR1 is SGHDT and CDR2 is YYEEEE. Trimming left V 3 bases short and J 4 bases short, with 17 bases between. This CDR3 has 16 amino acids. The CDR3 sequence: CASSSTGTGVYNEQFF. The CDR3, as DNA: TGTGCCAGCAGCTCGACCGGGACTGGAGTATACAATGAGCAGTTCTTC.

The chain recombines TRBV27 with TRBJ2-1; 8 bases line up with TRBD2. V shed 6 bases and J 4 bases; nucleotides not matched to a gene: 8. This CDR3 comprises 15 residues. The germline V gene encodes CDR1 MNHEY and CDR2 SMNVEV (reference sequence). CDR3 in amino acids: CASSPSGGRYNEQFF. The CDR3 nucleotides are TGTGCCAGCAGCCCCAGCGGGGGTCGGTACAATGAGCAGTTCTTC.

The CDR3 nucleotides are TGTGCCAGCAGCACCCAGGGACTAGCGGGAGGGCCGCGGGTGGCCGGGGAGCTGTTTTTT. Translation: CASSTQGLAGGPRVAGELFF. This rearrangement joins TRBV7-3 to TRBJ2-2; the match to TRBD2 covers 16 bases. V gave up 5 bases and J gave up 6 bases; unmatched junction bases: 15. The CDR3 has 20 residues. Germline V CDR1 and CDR2: SGHTA, FQGTGA.

This chain's CDR3 is CASSTAGLAYEQYF. The DNA for the CDR3 is TGTGCCAGTAGTACTGCGGGACTTGCCTACGAGCAGTACTTC. V usage is TRBV19 and J usage is TRBJ2-7; D perhaps matches TRBD2 (6 bases). Trimming took off 4 bases at V and 2 bases at J, with 12 bases between the two ends. The germline V gene has CDR1 LNHDA and CDR2 SQIVND (reference sequence). The CDR3 has 14 residues.

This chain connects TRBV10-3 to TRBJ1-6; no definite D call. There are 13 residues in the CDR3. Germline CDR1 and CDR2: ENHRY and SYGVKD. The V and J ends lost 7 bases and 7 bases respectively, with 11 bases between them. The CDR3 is CAIKVELNSPLHF. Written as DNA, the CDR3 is TGTGCCATCAAGGTGGAGCTGAATTCACCCCTCCACTTT.